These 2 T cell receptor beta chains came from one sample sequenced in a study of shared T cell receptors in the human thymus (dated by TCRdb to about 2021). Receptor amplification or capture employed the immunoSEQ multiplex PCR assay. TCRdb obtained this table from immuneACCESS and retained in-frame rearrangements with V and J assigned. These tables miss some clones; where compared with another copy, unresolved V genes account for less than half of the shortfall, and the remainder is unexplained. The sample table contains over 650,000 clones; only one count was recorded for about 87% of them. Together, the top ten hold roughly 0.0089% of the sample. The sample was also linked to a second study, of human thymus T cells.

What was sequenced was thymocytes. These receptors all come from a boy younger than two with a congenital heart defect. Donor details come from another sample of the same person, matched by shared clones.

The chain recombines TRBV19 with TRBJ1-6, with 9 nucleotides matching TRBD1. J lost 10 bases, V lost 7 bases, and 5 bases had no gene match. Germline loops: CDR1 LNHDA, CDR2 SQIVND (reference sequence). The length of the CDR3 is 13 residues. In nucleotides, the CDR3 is TGTGCCAGTAAGGGGACAGGGTACTCACCCCTCCACTTT. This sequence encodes CASKGTGYSPLHF.

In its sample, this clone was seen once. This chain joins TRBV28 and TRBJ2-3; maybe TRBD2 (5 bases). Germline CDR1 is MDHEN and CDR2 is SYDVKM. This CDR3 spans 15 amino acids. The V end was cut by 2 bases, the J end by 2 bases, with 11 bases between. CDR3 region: CASSLAPDFTDTQYF. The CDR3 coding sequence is TGTGCCAGCAGTTTAGCGCCGGACTTCACAGATACGCAGTATTTT.